Presented here are 8 T cell receptor beta chains from one specimen sequenced in a study of T cell changes during pregnancy in multiple sclerosis. The method was immunoSEQ multiplex PCR; TCRdb's version includes in-frame clones alone and lacks a portion of them. The sample consists of about 31,000 clones, approximately 90% of them appearing once. Here the sequenced sample was CD8+ T cells from peripheral blood mononuclear cells, taken in the second trimester of pregnancy. The receptor source for this set is a female donor with multiple sclerosis, enrolled in a pregnancy study.

The chain couples TRBV5-1 to TRBJ2-5, with 13 bases identical to TRBD2. The V and J ends lost 4 bases and 4 bases, in that order; junction bases with no gene match: 7. The CDR3 spans 16 residues. CDR1 and CDR2 (germline): SGHRS, YFSETQ. This CDR3 reads CASSRGLAGSGETQYF. The CDR3 DNA reads as TGCGCCAGCAGCCGGGGACTAGCGGGATCTGGAGAGACCCAGTACTTC.

This clone ranks as medium-sized. The chain has TRBV4-3 and TRBJ2-7; 10 bases agree with TRBD2. This CDR3 has 15 amino acids. The germline CDR1 and CDR2 sequences are LGHNA and YSLEER. With V trimmed by 0 bases and J by 5 bases, 4 bases remained unmatched. CDR3 bases: TGCGCCAGCAGCCAAGATACTAGCGGGAAAGACGAGCAGTACTTC. Translation gives CASSQDTSGKDEQYF.

The chain combines TRBV7-9 with TRBJ2-3; TRBD2 agrees at 7 bases. V lost 5 bases, J lost 2 bases, and 4 bases stayed unmatched. Germline V gene lookup returns CDR1 SEHNR and CDR2 FQNEAQ (reference sequence). This CDR3 is 14 amino acids long. The CDR3 DNA reads TGTGCCAGCAGCCCTGGACTAGTCACAGATACGCAGTATTTT. Amino acid sequence: CASSPGLVTDTQYF.

J is TRBJ1-5 and V is TRBV27; D might be TRBD1 (5 bases). V was shortened by 5 bases and J by 5 bases, with 10 bases between the two germline ends. From germline, CDR1 is MNHEY and CDR2 SMNVEV (reference sequence). The CDR3 loop spans 13 amino acids. This CDR3 is CASSPEGDQPQHF. The CDR3 DNA is TGTGCCAGCAGTCCCGAAGGGGATCAGCCCCAGCATTTT.

The V call is TRBV5-6, the J call TRBJ2-4; 9 nucleotides line up with TRBD2. In germline, CDR1 is SGHDT, CDR2 YYEEEE. The CDR3 is 16 amino acids. V lost 4 bases and J lost 5; bases outside the gene matches: 10. CDR3 DNA sequence: TGTGCCAGCAGCCTAATGACTAGCGGACACCAAAACATTCAGTACTTC. This codes for CASSLMTSGHQNIQYF.

The chain has TRBV7-2 and TRBJ2-3, with 9 nucleotides matching TRBD2. The CDR3 is 14 residues long. Germline CDR1 reads SGHTA; CDR2 reads FQGNSA. The ends lost 3 bases at V and 4 bases at J; junction bases unmatched: 2. The CDR3 loop is CASSFAGGADTQYF. CDR3 bases: TGTGCCAGCAGCTTTGCGGGAGGGGCAGATACGCAGTATTTT.

This clone appeared once. This chain connects TRBV6-4 to TRBJ1-6; 10 bases agree with TRBD1. The CDR3 loop spans 15 amino acids. Losses at the gene ends were 0 bases for V and 7 bases for J; bases not matched to a gene: 0. From germline, CDR1 is MRHNA and CDR2 SNTAGT. The CDR3 region has the DNA TGTGCCAGCAGTGACTCGACAGGGGGCAATTCACCCCTCCACTTT. This sequence encodes CASSDSTGGNSPLHF.

The chain employs TRBV10-2 and TRBJ1-2, with D tentatively TRBD1 (5 bases). CDR1 WSHSY and CDR2 SAAADI come from the germline V gene. Trimming took off 2 bases at V and 3 bases at J, with 10 bases between the two ends. The CDR3 loop spans 14 amino acids. The CDR3 bases are TGCGCCAGCAGTGAGACAGGATCATACTATGGCTACACCTTC. This translates into CASSETGSYYGYTF.